Listed here are 25 T cell receptor beta chains from one sample, sequenced in a study of shared clonotypes between healthy human individuals. Clones were read by immunoSEQ multiplex PCR, and TCRdb kept only the in-frame ones, dropping some. The repertoire holds hundreds of thousands of clones, roughly 95% seen once, with around 0.11% in the top ten. CD8 cells classed as naive were CD45RO-negative and positively selected for CCR7, excluding terminally differentiated effector memory CD45RA+ cells. Source material: naive CD8+ T cells sorted from blood. The origin of the receptors is a woman aged 30 to 39 in good health.

This chain joins TRBV13 and TRBJ2-3; D unresolved. Per germline, CDR1 PRHDT and CDR2 FYEKMQ (reference sequence). The V gene lost 4 bases and the J gene lost 6 bases, with 11 bases spanning the gap. This CDR3 has 13 residues. CDR3 nucleotides: TGTGCCAGCAGCTCCCACGCGGCGGATACGCAGTATTTT. It encodes CASSSHAADTQYF. The variable domain in full, completed from reference TRBV13 and TRBJ2-3, reads AAGVIQSPRHLIKEKRETATLKCYPIPRHDTVYWYQQGPGQDPQFLISFYEKMQSDKGSIPDRFSAQQFSDYHSELNMSSLELGDSALYFCASSSHAADTQYFGPGTRLTVL.

This sequence joins TRBV6-1 and TRBJ2-4; 8 nucleotides agree with TRBD1. This CDR3 region has 20 residues. The germline V gene has CDR1 MNHNS and CDR2 SASEGT. The V segment lost 1 base and the J segment 0 bases; nucleotides outside the gene matches: 14. The DNA of the CDR3 is TGTGCCAGCAGTGAAGGAAGACAGGGGTTTGGACCTTTAGCCAAAAACATTCAGTACTTC. This sequence encodes CASSEGRQGFGPLAKNIQYF.

V and J are TRBV7-9 and TRBJ2-5, with TRBD2 matching 7 bases. The CDR3 is 17 residues long. V shed 6 bases and J 2 bases; nucleotides not matched to a gene: 15. Germline CDR1 is SEHNR and CDR2 is FQNEAQ (reference sequence). The CDR3 DNA reads TGTGCCAGCAGTCCCCACTCTGGGCCTAGCGGTCAAGAGACCCAGTACTTC. Residues: CASSPHSGPSGQETQYF.

This chain connects TRBV9 to TRBJ2-5; D unclear. With 0 bases removed from V and 3 bases from J, the gap between germline ends came to 9 bases. The CDR3 sequence is 14 residues long. The germline V gene has CDR1 SGDLS and CDR2 YYNGEE. This CDR3 is CASSVGGGKETQYF. CDR3 DNA sequence: TGTGCCAGCAGCGTAGGGGGTGGGAAAGAGACCCAGTACTTC.

The V and J genes are TRBV5-4 and TRBJ2-1; 10 nucleotides align to TRBD1. Trimming at V came to 6 bases and at J to 9 bases, leaving 15 bases not matched to a gene. The CDR3 extends over 16 amino acids. Germline CDR1 and CDR2: SGHNT and YYREEE (reference sequence). CDR3 in DNA: TGTGCCAGCATGGATGCCGGGACAGGGGATGGGGGTGAGCAGTTCTTC. Its protein product is CASMDAGTGDGGEQFF.

In this sample, this clone turned up a few times. The chain has TRBV21-1 and TRBJ2-7; the D call of TRBD2 is as the table states it, not checked on the DNA. TRBV21-1 is marked as a pseudogene. This CDR3 contains 11 residues. CDR3 region: CASRLIYEQYF. CDR3 DNA sequence: TGTGCCAGCCGTCTAATCTACGAGCAGTACTTC.

The chain joins TRBV28 to TRBJ1-5; no clear D gene. V was shortened by 6 bases and J by 2 bases, with 11 bases between the two germline ends. Germline values: CDR1 MDHEN, CDR2 SYDVKM. This CDR3 has 14 amino acids. The CDR3 bases are TGTGCCAGCAGCAACCCAGGCCGCAATCAGCCCCAGCATTTT. Amino acids: CASSNPGRNQPQHF.

This chain connects TRBV5-1 to TRBJ1-5; 8 positions match TRBD1. The length of the CDR3 is 14 residues. Germline CDR1 reads SGHRS; CDR2 reads YFSETQ. V shed 0 bases and J 6 bases; nucleotides not matched to a gene: 2. CDR3 residues: CASSLGTGPQPQHF. CDR3 nucleotides: TGCGCCAGCAGCTTGGGGACAGGGCCTCAGCCCCAGCATTTT.

J is TRBJ1-5 and V is TRBV6-5; D gene unclear. V lost 5 bases and J 5 bases, leaving 13 bases between the germline ends. CDR3 length: 14 amino acids. From germline, CDR1 is MNHEY and CDR2 SVGAGI. CDR3 residues: CASSPTRMDQPQHF. CDR3 in DNA: TGTGCCAGCAGTCCCACTCGGATGGATCAGCCCCAGCATTTT.

In this sample, this clone turned up once. CDR3 nucleotide sequence: TGTGCCAGCAGTTTAACGGCTGCCTCCTACAATGAGCAGTTCTTC. Translation: CASSLTAASYNEQFF. The V gene is TRBV28, the J gene TRBJ2-1; D uncertain. V shed 2 bases and J shed 0 bases, with 8 bases lying between them. Germline V gene lookup returns CDR1 MDHEN and CDR2 SYDVKM. The CDR3 length is 15 residues.

V is TRBV7-8 and J is TRBJ2-7, with D perhaps matching TRBD2 (5 bases). V was clipped by 5 bases and J by 6 bases, with 14 bases between them. This CDR3 is 13 amino acids long. Germline V gene lookup returns CDR1 SGHVS and CDR2 FQNEAQ. CDR3 nucleotide sequence: TGTGCCAGCAGCCCGGACTCTAGTCGCGAGCAGTACTTC. Protein product: CASSPDSSREQYF.

V gene TRBV29-1 combines with J gene TRBJ2-2; 9 bases align to TRBD2. Looked up from germline, CDR1 is SQVTM and CDR2 is ANQGSEA. J gave up 5 bases and V 1 base, and 14 bases lay outside the gene matches. The CDR3 has 18 residues. CDR3 sequence reads: CSVEGRSFKREETGELFF. In DNA, the CDR3 is TGCAGCGTTGAAGGAAGAAGTTTTAAGCGGGAGGAAACCGGGGAGCTGTTTTTT.

Note on this clone: This specimen includes other DNA sequences encoding the same CDR3. The chain couples TRBV28 to TRBJ2-7; D gene unclear. Per the germline V gene, CDR1 is MDHEN and CDR2 is SYDVKM. V shed 8 bases and J shed 1 base, with 9 bases lying between them. The CDR3 runs 12 residues. The CDR3 is CASSSTSYEQYF. The CDR3 nucleotides are TGTGCCAGCTCCTCTACTTCCTACGAGCAGTACTTC.

The chain joins TRBV28 to TRBJ2-5; TRBD2 matches at 7 bases. Trimming cost V 5 bases and J 2 bases; bases outside gene matches: 17. The germline V gene has CDR1 MDHEN and CDR2 SYDVKM. The CDR3 runs 18 residues. This CDR3 is CASSTGPAGTIYQETQYF. CDR3 bases: TGTGCCAGCAGTACGGGACCTGCCGGGACTATTTATCAAGAGACCCAGTACTTC.

The chain has TRBV21-1 and TRBJ2-7; TRBD2, the D gene given by the table, was not confirmed from the DNA. TRBV21-1 constitutes a pseudogene. CDR3 length equals 12 residues. The CDR3 DNA sequence: TGTGCCAGCACCAAGAGAGAAGACGAGCAGTACTTC. It translates to CASTKREDEQYF.

The rearrangement joins TRBV6-1 to TRBJ1-2; tentatively, D is TRBD1 (6 bases). V lost 4 bases and J lost 3, with 12 bases in between. The CDR3 runs 14 residues. CDR1 is MNHNS, CDR2 SASEGT, per germline. For the CDR3, the DNA is TGTGCCAGCAGTGGATACAGGGAGTACTATGGCTACACCTTC. Amino acid sequence: CASSGYREYYGYTF.

This rearrangement joins TRBV6-6 to TRBJ2-1; D remains ambiguous. CDR1 is MNHNY and CDR2 is SVGAGI in the germline V gene (reference sequence). The CDR3 runs to 11 residues. V lost 8 bases and J lost 6, with 8 bases in between. CDR3 sequence reads: CASRVGNEQFF. The CDR3 bases are TGTGCCAGCCGGGTGGGCAATGAGCAGTTCTTC.

This clone was observed once. This chain connects TRBV7-9 to TRBJ2-5; TRBD2 matches 10 bases. The CDR3 totals 14 residues. J gave up 5 bases and V 8 bases, and 8 bases lay outside the gene matches. The germline V gene encodes CDR1 SEHNR and CDR2 FQNEAQ (reference sequence). CDR3 sequence reads: CASGPGLASETQYF. For the CDR3, the DNA is TGTGCCAGCGGACCGGGACTAGCGTCGGAGACCCAGTACTTC.

J is TRBJ1-2 and V is TRBV9; D is ambiguous. CDR1 is SGDLS and CDR2 is YYNGEE in the germline V gene. The CDR3 is 13 amino acids. V was shortened by 0 bases and J by 4 bases, with 7 bases between the two germline ends. In DNA form, the CDR3 reads TGTGCCAGCAGCGTAGGATCCCGCTATGGCTACACCTTC. Protein product: CASSVGSRYGYTF.

This clone is a singleton in its sample. The rearrangement joins TRBV5-1 to TRBJ2-1; tentative D call: TRBD2 (5 bases). Germline values: CDR1 SGHRS, CDR2 YFSETQ. The V and J ends lost 4 bases and 0 bases respectively, with 5 bases between them. The CDR3 is 13 amino acids. DNA of the CDR3: TGCGCCAGCAGCGGGAGCTCCTACAATGAGCAGTTCTTC. Its translation: CASSGSSYNEQFF.

This clone was picked up a small number of times. The genes are TRBV4-1 and TRBJ1-4; tentatively, D is TRBD1 (5 bases). Germline V gives CDR1 MGHRA, CDR2 YSYEKL. The length of the CDR3 is 13 residues. Trimming shortened V by 8 bases and J by 6 bases, and 13 bases separated the two germline ends. This CDR3 reads CASSWGEDEKLFF. Here the CDR3 DNA reads TGCGCCAGCTCGTGGGGGGAGGATGAAAAACTGTTTTTT.

The rearrangement links TRBV15 to TRBJ1-2; unclear D gene. V lost 0 bases to trimming and J lost 4 bases, with 12 bases between them. This CDR3 has 15 residues. From germline, CDR1 is LNHNV and CDR2 YYDKDF (reference sequence). CDR3 nucleotides: TGTGCCACCAGCAGAGAGGACTTTGAGGGCTATGGCTACACCTTC. Encoded protein: CATSREDFEGYGYTF.

This chain joins TRBV16 and TRBJ2-1; D may be TRBD1 or TRBD2 (6 bases each). CDR1 KGHSY and CDR2 FQNENV come from the germline V gene. The CDR3 runs to 14 residues. Trimming removed 4 bases at V and 10 bases at J, with 17 bases between. The CDR3, as DNA: TGTGCCAGCAGCCCGGCGGAGGGCCAGGGGGAGCAGTTCTTC. It specifies CASSPAEGQGEQFF. The variable domain in full, with the rest retrieved from reference TRBV16 and TRBJ2-1, is GEEVAQTPKHLVRGEGQKAKLYCAPIKGHSYVFWYQQVLKNEFKFLISFQNENVFDETGMPKERFSAKCLPNSPCSLEIQATKLEDSAVYFCASSPAEGQGEQFFGPGTRLTVL.

This rearrangement joins TRBV7-2 to TRBJ2-7; TRBD2 matches at 9 bases. This CDR3 region has 13 residues. CDR1 is SGHTA, CDR2 FQGNSA, per germline. Trimming took 5 bases from V and 4 from J; bases not matched to a gene: 3. CDR3 coding DNA: TGTGCCAGCAGCGCGGGACTAGCTTACGAGCAGTACTTC. Translated, it gives CASSAGLAYEQYF. Looking up the rest from reference TRBV7-2 and TRBJ2-7 gives the full variable domain: GAGVSQSPSNKVTEKGKDVELRCDPISGHTALYWYRQSLGQGLEFLIYFQGNSAPDKSGLPSDRFSAERTGGSVSTLTIQRTQQEDSAVYLCASSAGLAYEQYFGPGTRLTVT.

The chain is built from TRBV7-9 and TRBJ2-1; 7 bases line up with TRBD1. Germline lookup yields CDR1 SEHNR and CDR2 FQNEAQ (reference sequence). V shed 7 bases, J shed 8 bases, and the junction held 17 bases outside the gene matches. The CDR3 totals 16 residues. CDR3 loop: CASTKGGGIGRDEQFF. CDR3 nucleotide sequence: TGTGCCAGCACCAAAGGGGGCGGTATCGGCAGAGATGAGCAGTTCTTC.